This TCR beta chain appears in the sequencing data of a study of blood T cell repertoires in COVID-19. As for the study in general: PBMCs, B-cell-depleted T cells, or T cells provided the cDNA or gDNA that made up the material.

Generated by immunoSEQ multiplex PCR, the TCRdb table keeps only in-frame clones and is missing some. Of 150,000 to 200,000 clones detected, 80% to 85% appear once; the ten largest clones hold 2.6%. The V and J ends lost 0 bases and 4 bases, in that order; junction bases with no gene match: 4. The CDR3 has 15 amino acids. The germline V gene encodes CDR1 SGHRS and CDR2 YFSETQ. The source of this sequence is a human donor with acute or convalescent COVID-19. The donor label of this sample is uncertain. The sample consisted of peripheral blood. V and J are TRBV5-1 and TRBJ1-2, with 9 bases matching TRBD1. CDR3: CASSLAGQGSYGYTF. In nucleotides, the CDR3 is TGCGCCAGCAGCTTGGCGGGACAGGGAAGCTATGGCTACACCTTC.